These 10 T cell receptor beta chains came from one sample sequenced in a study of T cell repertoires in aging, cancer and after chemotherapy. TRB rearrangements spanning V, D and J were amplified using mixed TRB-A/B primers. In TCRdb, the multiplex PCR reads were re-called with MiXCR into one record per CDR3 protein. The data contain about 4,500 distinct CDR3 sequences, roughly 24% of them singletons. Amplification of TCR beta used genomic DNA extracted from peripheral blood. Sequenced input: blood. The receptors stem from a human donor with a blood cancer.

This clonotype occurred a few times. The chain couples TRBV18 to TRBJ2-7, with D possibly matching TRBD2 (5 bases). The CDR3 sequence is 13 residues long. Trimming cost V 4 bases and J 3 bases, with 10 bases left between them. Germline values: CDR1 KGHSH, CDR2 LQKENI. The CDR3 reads CASSLGRDYEQYF. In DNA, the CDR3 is TGTGCCAGCTCACTAGGGAGAGACTACGAGCAGTACTTC.

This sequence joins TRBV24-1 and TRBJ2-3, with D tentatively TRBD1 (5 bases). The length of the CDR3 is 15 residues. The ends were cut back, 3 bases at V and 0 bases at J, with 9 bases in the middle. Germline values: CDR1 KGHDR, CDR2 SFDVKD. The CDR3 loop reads CATSDPTESTDTQYF. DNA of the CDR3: TGTGCCACCAGTGATCCGACAGAGAGCACAGATACGCAGTATTTT.

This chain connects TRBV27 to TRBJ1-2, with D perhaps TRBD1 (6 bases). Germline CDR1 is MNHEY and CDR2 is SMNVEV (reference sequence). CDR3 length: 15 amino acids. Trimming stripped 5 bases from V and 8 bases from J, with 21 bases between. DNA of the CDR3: TGTGCCAGCAGTCCACCGGGGGGCTCCTACTGGGGCTACACCTTC. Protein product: CASSPPGGSYWGYTF.

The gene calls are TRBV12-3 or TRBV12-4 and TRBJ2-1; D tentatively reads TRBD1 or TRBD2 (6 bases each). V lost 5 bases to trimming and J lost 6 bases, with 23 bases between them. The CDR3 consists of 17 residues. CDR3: CASSPQGSGAAPNEQFF. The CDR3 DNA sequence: TGTGCCAGCAGTCCACAGGGTAGCGGTGCTGCCCCCAATGAGCAGTTCTTC.

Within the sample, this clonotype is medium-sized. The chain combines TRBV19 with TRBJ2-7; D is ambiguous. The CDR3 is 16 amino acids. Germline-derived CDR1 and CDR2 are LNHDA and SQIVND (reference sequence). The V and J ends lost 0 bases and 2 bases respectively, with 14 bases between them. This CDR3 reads CASSIELTPNPYEQYF. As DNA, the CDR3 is TGTGCCAGTAGTATAGAGCTGACACCAAATCCCTACGAGCAGTACTTC.

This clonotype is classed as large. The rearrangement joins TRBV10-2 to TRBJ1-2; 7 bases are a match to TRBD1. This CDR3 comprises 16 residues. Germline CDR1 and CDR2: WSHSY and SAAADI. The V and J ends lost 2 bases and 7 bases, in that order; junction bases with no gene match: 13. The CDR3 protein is CASSEETGYLLSGYTF. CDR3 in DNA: TGCGCCAGCAGTGAGGAGACAGGGTACTTGTTGAGTGGCTACACCTTC.

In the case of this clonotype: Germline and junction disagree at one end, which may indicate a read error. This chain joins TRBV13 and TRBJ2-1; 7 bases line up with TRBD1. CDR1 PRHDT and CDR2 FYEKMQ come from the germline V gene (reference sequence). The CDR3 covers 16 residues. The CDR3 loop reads CASRGLGEKGVYEQFF. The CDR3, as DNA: TGCGCCAGCAGGGGGTTGGGGGAGAAGGGAGTATATGAGCAGTTCTTC. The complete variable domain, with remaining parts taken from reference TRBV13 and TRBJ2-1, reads AAGVIQSPRHLIKEKRETATLKCYPIPRHDTVYWYQQGPGQDPQFLISFYEKMQSDKGSIPDRFSAQQFSDYHSELNMSSLELGDSALYFCASRGLGEKGVYEQFFGPGTRLTVL.

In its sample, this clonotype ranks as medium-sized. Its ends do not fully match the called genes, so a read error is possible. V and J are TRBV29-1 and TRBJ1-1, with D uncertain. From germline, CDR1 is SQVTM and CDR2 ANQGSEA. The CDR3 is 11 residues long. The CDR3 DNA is TGCAGCGTTGTCTCCACCGCGGTATCATACTTT. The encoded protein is CSVVSTAVSYF.

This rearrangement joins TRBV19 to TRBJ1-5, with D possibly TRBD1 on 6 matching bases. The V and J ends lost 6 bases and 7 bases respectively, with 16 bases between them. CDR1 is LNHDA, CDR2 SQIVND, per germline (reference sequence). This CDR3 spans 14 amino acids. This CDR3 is CASSSRGGNQPQHF. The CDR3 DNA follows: TGTGCCAGTAGCTCCCGAGGGGGTAACCAGCCCCAGCATTTT.

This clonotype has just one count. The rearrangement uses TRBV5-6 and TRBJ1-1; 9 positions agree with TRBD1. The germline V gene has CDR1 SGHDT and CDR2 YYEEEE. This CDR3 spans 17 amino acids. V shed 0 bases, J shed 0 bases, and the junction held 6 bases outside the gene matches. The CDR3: CASSLDRGRVLNTEAFF. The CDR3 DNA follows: TGTGCCAGCAGCTTGGACAGGGGGCGGGTGTTGAACACTGAAGCTTTCTTT. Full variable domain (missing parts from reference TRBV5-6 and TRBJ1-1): DAGVTQSPTHLIKTRGQQVTLRCSPKSGHDTVSWYQQALGQGPQFIFQYYEEEERQRGNFPDRFSGHQFPNYSSELNVNALLLGDSALYLCASSLDRGRVLNTEAFFGQGTRLTVV.